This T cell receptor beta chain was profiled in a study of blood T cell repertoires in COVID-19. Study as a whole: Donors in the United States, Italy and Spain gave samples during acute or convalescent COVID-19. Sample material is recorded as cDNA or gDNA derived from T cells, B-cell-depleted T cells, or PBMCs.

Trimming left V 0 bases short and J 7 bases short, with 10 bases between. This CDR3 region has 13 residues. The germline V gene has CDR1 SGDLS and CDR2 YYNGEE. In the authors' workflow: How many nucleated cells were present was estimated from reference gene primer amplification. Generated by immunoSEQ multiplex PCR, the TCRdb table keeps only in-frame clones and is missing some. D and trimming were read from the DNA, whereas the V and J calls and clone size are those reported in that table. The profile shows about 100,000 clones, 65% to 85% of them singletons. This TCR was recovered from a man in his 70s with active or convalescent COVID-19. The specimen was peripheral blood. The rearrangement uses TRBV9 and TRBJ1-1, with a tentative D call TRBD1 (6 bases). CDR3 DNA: TGTGCCAGCAGCGTAGTTGGGGGCGGTGAAGCTTTCTTT. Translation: CASSVVGGGEAFF.